The 5 T cell receptor beta chains below all came from one sample that was sequenced in a study of patients and donors after allogeneic stem cell transplantation. TCRdb independently ran MiXCR on the RT-PCR reads; one entry per CDR3 protein. This table has 87,000 or so distinct CDR3 sequences, roughly 5.1% appearing once. The source material was blood, either unsorted or a sorted T cell fraction (not recorded which). All receptors come from a human donor who was either an allogeneic HSCT recipient or a stem cell or donor lymphocyte infusion donor (not recorded which). It is not recorded whose cells these are; they may come from a transplant donor.

The CDR3 loop is CASSQGGSEAFF. The CDR3 DNA reads TGTGCCAGCAGCCAAGGGGGTTCTGAAGCTTTCTTT. The genes are TRBV3-1 and TRBJ1-1; the D is unclear. The CDR3 is made up of 12 amino acids. The germline V gene encodes CDR1 LGHDT and CDR2 YNNKEL (reference sequence). Trimming pared 1 base from V and 6 bases from J, leaving 6 bases between.

This clonotype has ten or more counts. The J gene is TRBJ1-2, the V gene TRBV19; a possible D gene is TRBD1 (5 bases). Per the germline V gene, CDR1 is LNHDA and CDR2 is SQIVND (reference sequence). The CDR3 totals 13 residues. The V end was cut by 10 bases, the J end by 2 bases, with 14 bases between. As DNA, the CDR3 is TGTGCCACCCGCCCCCGGGACAACTATGGCTACACCTTC. Translating it yields CATRPRDNYGYTF.

This clonotype was seen a few times. The CDR3 nucleotides are TGTGCCAGCAGCCCACGGACAGGGCAGGGGGACATTCAGTACTTC. Amino acid sequence: CASSPRTGQGDIQYF. V gene TRBV5-5 combines with J gene TRBJ2-4; 8 nucleotides match TRBD1. CDR1 is SGHKS, CDR2 YYEKEE, per germline (reference sequence). CDR3 size: 15 residues. V trimming: 4 bases; J trimming: 8 bases; junction bases outside the gene matches: 11.

This clonotype was picked up many times. V gene TRBV4-2 combines with J gene TRBJ2-7; 7 nucleotides agree with TRBD1. The CDR3 loop spans 14 amino acids. V dropped 4 bases and J dropped 5; count of bases not matched to a gene: 8. Looked up from germline, CDR1 is LGHNA and CDR2 is YNFKEQ. The CDR3 DNA follows: TGTGCCAGCAGCCTCCAGGGACAGTCGAACGAGCAGTACTTC. This codes for CASSLQGQSNEQYF.

This chain links TRBV6-1 with TRBJ1-2; a possible D gene is TRBD1 (6 bases). The V end lost 7 bases, the J end lost 7 bases, and 19 bases lay between the germline ends. The germline V gene encodes CDR1 MNHNS and CDR2 SASEGT. CDR3 length: 14 residues. In DNA, the CDR3 is TGTGCCAGCATTATGGGGGCAGGTCCCAGTGGCTACACCTTC. Its protein product is CASIMGAGPSGYTF.